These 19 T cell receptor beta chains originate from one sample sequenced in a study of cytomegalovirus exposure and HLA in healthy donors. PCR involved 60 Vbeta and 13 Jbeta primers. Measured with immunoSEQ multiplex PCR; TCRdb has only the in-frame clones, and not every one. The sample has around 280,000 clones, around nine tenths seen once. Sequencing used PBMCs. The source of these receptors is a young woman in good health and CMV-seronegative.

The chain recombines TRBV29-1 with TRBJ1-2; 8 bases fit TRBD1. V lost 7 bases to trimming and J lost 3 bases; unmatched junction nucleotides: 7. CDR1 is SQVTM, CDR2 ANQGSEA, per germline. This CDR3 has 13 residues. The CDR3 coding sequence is TGCAGCGCTCAGGGGGCGAGTGACTATGGCTACACCTTC. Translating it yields CSAQGASDYGYTF.

This CDR3 reads CAISPTGNTGNTIYF. The CDR3 nucleotides read TGTGCCATCAGCCCGACAGGGAATACTGGAAACACCATATATTTT. The chain links TRBV10-3 to TRBJ1-3; the match to TRBD1 covers 7 bases. Germline V gene lookup returns CDR1 ENHRY and CDR2 SYGVKD. The CDR3 is 15 amino acids. The V and J ends lost 6 bases and 2 bases, in that order; junction bases with no gene match: 7.

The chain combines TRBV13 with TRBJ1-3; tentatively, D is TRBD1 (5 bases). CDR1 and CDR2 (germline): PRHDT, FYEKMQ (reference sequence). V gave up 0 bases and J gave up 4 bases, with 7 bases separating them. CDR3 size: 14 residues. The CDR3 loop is CASSLGGAGNTIYF. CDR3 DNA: TGTGCCAGCAGCTTAGGTGGGGCGGGAAACACCATATATTTT. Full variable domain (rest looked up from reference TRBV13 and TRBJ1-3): AAGVIQSPRHLIKEKRETATLKCYPIPRHDTVYWYQQGPGQDPQFLISFYEKMQSDKGSIPDRFSAQQFSDYHSELNMSSLELGDSALYFCASSLGGAGNTIYFGEGSWLTVV.

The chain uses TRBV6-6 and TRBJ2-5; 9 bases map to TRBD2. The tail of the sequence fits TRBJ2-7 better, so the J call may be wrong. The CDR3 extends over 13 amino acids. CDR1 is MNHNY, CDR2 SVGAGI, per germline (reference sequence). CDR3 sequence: CASHSGGWYEQYF. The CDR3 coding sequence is TGTGCCAGCCATAGCGGGGGTTGGTACGAGCAGTACTTC.

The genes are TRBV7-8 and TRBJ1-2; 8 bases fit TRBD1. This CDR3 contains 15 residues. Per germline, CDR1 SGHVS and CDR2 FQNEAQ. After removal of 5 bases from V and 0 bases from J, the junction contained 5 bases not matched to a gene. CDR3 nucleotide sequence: TGTGCCAGCAGCGTCCAGACAGGGGCTAACTATGGCTACACCTTC. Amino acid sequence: CASSVQTGANYGYTF.

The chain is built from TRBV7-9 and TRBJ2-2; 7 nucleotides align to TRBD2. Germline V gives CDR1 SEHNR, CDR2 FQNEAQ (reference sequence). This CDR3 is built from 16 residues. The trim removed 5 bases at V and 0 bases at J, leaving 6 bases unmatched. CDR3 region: CASSGGGRANTGELFF. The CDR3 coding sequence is TGTGCCAGCAGCGGTGGGGGGAGGGCGAACACCGGGGAGCTGTTTTTT. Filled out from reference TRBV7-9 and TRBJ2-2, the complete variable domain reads DTGVSQNPRHKITKRGQNVTFRCDPISEHNRLYWYRQTLGQGPEFLTYFQNEAQLEKSRLLSDRFSAERPKGSFSTLEIQRTEQGDSAMYLCASSGGGRANTGELFFGEGSRLTVL.

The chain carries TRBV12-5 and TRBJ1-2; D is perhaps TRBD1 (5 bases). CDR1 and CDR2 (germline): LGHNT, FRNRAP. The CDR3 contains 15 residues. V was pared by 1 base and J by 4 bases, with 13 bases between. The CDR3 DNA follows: TGTGCTAGTGGTTTGGGGCCGGACACGCTCTATGGCTACACCTTC. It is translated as CASGLGPDTLYGYTF.

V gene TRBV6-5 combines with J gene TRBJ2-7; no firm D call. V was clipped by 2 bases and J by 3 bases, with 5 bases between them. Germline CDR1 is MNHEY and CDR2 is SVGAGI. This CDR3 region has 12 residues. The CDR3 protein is CASSYNSYEQYF. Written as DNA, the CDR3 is TGTGCCAGCAGTTACAACAGCTACGAGCAGTACTTC.

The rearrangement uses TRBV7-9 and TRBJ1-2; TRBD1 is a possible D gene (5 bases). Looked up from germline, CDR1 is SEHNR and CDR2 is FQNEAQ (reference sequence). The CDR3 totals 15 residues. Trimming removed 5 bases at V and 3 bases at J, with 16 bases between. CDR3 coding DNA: TGTGCCAGCAGCCGTGGGATGGGGGGTCACTATGGCTACACCTTC. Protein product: CASSRGMGGHYGYTF. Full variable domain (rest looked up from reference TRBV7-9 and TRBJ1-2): DTGVSQNPRHKITKRGQNVTFRCDPISEHNRLYWYRQTLGQGPEFLTYFQNEAQLEKSRLLSDRFSAERPKGSFSTLEIQRTEQGDSAMYLCASSRGMGGHYGYTFGSGTRLTVV.

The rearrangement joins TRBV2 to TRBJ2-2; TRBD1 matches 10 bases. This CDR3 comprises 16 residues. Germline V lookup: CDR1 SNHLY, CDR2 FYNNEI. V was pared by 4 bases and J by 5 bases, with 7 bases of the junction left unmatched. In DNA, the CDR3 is TGTGCCAGCAGTGCTGACAGGGGGCGAGGAACCGGGGAGCTGTTTTTT. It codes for CASSADRGRGTGELFF.

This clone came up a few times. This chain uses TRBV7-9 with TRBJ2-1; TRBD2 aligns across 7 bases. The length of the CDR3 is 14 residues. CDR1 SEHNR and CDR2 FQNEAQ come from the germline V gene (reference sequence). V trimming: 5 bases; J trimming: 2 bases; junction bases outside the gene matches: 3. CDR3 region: CASSAGDAYNEQFF. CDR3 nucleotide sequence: TGTGCCAGCAGCGCGGGGGACGCCTACAATGAGCAGTTCTTC.

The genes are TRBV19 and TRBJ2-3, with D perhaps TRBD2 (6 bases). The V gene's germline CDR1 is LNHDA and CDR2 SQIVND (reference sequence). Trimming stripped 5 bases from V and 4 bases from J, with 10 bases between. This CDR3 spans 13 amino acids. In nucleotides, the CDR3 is TGTGCCAGTAGTGAAACTAGCTCAGATACGCAGTATTTT. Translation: CASSETSSDTQYF.

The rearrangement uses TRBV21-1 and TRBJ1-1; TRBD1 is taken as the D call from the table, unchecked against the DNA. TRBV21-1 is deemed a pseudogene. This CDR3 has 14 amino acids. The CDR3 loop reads CASSLQSMNTEAFF. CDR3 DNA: TGTGCCAGCAGTTTACAGAGCATGAACACTGAAGCTTTCTTT.

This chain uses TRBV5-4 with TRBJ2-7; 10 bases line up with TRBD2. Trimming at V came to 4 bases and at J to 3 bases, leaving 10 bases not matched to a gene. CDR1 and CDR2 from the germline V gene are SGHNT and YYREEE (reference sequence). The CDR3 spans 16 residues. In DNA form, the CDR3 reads TGTGCCAGCAGCCCAGTAGCGGGGGGCGAGATCTACGAGCAGTACTTC. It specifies CASSPVAGGEIYEQYF.

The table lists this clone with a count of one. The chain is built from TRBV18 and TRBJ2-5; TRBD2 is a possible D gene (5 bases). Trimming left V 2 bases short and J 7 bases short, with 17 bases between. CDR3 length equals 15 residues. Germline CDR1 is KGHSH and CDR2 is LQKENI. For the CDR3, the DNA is TGTGCCAGCTCACCAGACGGACTCGTCTTCGGGACCCAGTACTTC. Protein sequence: CASSPDGLVFGTQYF.

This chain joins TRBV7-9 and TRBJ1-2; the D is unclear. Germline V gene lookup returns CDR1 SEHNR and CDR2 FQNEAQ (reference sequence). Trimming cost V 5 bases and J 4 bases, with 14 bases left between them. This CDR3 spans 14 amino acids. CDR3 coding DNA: TGTGCCAGCAGCCCCGAAGGACGGGGCTATGGCTACACCTTC. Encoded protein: CASSPEGRGYGYTF.

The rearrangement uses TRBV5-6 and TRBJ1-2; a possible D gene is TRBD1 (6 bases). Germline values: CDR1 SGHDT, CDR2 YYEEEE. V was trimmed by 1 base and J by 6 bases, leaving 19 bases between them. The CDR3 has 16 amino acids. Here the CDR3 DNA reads TGTGCCAGCAGCTTGCCGCAGGGGTACGGGGCCCATGGCTACACCTTC. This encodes CASSLPQGYGAHGYTF.

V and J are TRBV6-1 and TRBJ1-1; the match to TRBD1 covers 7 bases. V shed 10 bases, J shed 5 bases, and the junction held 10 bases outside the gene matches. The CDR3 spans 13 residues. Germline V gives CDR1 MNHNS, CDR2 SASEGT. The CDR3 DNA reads TGTGCCACCGGGGACAGATTGGGTACTGAAGCTTTCTTT. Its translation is CATGDRLGTEAFF.

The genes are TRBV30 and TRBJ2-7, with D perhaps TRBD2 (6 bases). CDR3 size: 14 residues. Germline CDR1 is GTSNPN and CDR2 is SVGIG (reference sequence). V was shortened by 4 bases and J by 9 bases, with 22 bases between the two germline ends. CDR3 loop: CAWKWRDRDAGQYF. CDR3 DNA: TGTGCCTGGAAATGGAGGGACCGCGACGCCGGGCAGTACTTC.